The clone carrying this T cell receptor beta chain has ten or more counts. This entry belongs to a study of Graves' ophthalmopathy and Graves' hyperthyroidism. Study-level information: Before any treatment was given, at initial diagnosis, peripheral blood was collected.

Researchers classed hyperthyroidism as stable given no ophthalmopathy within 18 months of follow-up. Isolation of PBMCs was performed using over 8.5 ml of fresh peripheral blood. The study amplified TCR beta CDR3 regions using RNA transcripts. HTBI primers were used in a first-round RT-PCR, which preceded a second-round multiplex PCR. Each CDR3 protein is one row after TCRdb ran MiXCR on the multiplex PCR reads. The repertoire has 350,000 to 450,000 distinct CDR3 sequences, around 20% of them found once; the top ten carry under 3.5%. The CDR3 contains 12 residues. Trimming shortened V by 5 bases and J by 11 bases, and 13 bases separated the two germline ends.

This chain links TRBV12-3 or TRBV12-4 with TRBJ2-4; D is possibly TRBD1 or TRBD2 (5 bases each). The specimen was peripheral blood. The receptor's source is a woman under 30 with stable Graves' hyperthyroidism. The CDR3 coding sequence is TGTGCCAGCAGTGGGGACCGCGTACTTCAGTACTTC. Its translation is CASSGDRVLQYF.